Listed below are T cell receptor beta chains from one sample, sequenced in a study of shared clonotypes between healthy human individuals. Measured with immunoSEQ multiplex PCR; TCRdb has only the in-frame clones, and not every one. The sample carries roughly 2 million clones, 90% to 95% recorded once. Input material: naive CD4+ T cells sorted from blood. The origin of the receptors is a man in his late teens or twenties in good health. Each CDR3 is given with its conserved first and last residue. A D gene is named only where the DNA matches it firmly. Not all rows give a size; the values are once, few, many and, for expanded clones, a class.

CDR3aa: CASNTGTTNEKLFF
CDR3nt: TGCGCCAGCAATACCGGGACAACTAATGAAAAACTGTTTTTT
v_gene: TRBV5-1
j_gene: TRBJ1-4
d_gene: -
abundance: -

CDR3aa: CASSGELVHGTGELFF
CDR3nt: TGTGCCAGCAGTGGGGAGTTAGTTCATGGCACCGGGGAGCTGTTTTTT
v_gene: TRBV2
j_gene: TRBJ2-2
d_gene: -
abundance: -

CDR3aa: CASSLIGTGGRETQYF
CDR3nt: TGTGCCAGCAGTTTGATAGGGACAGGGGGCAGAGAGACCCAGTACTTC
v_gene: TRBV28
j_gene: TRBJ2-5
d_gene: TRBD1
abundance: -

CDR3aa: CASSPGTGSGYGYTF
CDR3nt: TGTGCCAGCAGCCCCGGGACAGGGAGCGGCTATGGCTACACCTTC
v_gene: TRBV13
j_gene: TRBJ1-2
d_gene: TRBD1
abundance: -

CDR3aa: CASSPPGGQGDEQYF
CDR3nt: TGTGCCAGCAGCCCCCCGGGGGGACAGGGGGACGAGCAGTACTTC
v_gene: TRBV21-1
j_gene: TRBJ2-7
d_gene: -
abundance: -

CDR3aa: CASRPGQGAYTIYF
CDR3nt: TGTGCCAGCAGACCGGGACAGGGGGCCTACACCATATATTTT
v_gene: TRBV6-5
j_gene: TRBJ1-3
d_gene: TRBD1
abundance: -

CDR3aa: CASSKDRATTDTQYF
CDR3nt: TGTGCCAGCAGTAAGGACAGGGCTACGACAGATACGCAGTATTTT
v_gene: TRBV2
j_gene: TRBJ2-3
d_gene: TRBD1
abundance: -

CDR3aa: CASSLGSGEVAAEQFF
CDR3nt: TGTGCCAGCAGCCTAGGTTCGGGAGAGGTAGCCGCTGAGCAGTTCTTC
v_gene: TRBV7-9
j_gene: TRBJ2-1
d_gene: -
abundance: -

CDR3aa: CASSLELGRNTEAFF
CDR3nt: TGTGCCAGCAGCTTAGAGTTGGGCAGGAACACTGAAGCTTTCTTT
v_gene: TRBV11-2
j_gene: TRBJ1-1
d_gene: -
abundance: -

CDR3aa: CASSETGGGQPQHF
CDR3nt: TGTGCCAGCAGTGAAACGGGGGGCGGTCAGCCCCAGCATTTT
v_gene: TRBV6-1
j_gene: TRBJ1-5
d_gene: -
abundance: -

CDR3aa: CASSPGTERPKGPLHF
CDR3nt: TGCGCCAGCAGCCCGGGGACGGAAAGGCCTAAGGGACCCCTCCACTTT
v_gene: TRBV4-1
j_gene: TRBJ1-6
d_gene: -
abundance: -

CDR3aa: CASTMNGAYEQYF
CDR3nt: TGTGCCAGCACCATGAATGGGGCCTACGAGCAGTACTTC
v_gene: TRBV28
j_gene: TRBJ2-7
d_gene: -
abundance: -

CDR3aa: CASSDVGTLGSGANVLTF
CDR3nt: TGTGCCAGCAGTGACGTCGGGACATTAGGCTCTGGGGCCAACGTCCTGACTTTC
v_gene: TRBV6-4
j_gene: TRBJ2-6
d_gene: -
abundance: -

CDR3aa: CASRATGGSYGYTF
CDR3nt: TGTGCCAGCAGGGCTACAGGGGGTAGCTATGGCTACACCTTC
v_gene: TRBV27
j_gene: TRBJ1-2
d_gene: TRBD1
abundance: -

CDR3aa: CASSTTGGETQYF
CDR3nt: TGTGCCAGCAGCACGACAGGGGGAGAGACCCAGTACTTC
v_gene: TRBV11-2
j_gene: TRBJ2-5
d_gene: TRBD1
abundance: -

CDR3aa: CASSRLAESYNEQFF
CDR3nt: TGTGCCAGCAGCCGTCTAGCGGAGTCCTACAATGAGCAGTTCTTC
v_gene: TRBV7-2
j_gene: TRBJ2-1
d_gene: TRBD2
abundance: once

CDR3aa: CASSLLALGAFF
CDR3nt: TGTGCCAGCAGCTTGTTGGCCCTCGGGGCTTTCTTT
v_gene: TRBV5-8
j_gene: TRBJ1-1
d_gene: -
abundance: -

CDR3aa: CASTGLAGYTQYF
CDR3nt: TGTGCCAGCACAGGACTAGCGGGATATACGCAGTATTTT
v_gene: TRBV2
j_gene: TRBJ2-3
d_gene: TRBD2
abundance: -

CDR3aa: CASSQRRTGELFF
CDR3nt: TGTGCCAGCAGCCAACGAAGAACCGGGGAGCTGTTTTTT
v_gene: TRBV14
j_gene: TRBJ2-2
d_gene: -
abundance: -

CDR3aa: CASSVGEDTQYF
CDR3nt: TGTGCCAGCAGCGTAGGGGAAGATACGCAGTATTTT
v_gene: TRBV9
j_gene: TRBJ2-3
d_gene: -
abundance: -

CDR3aa: CASSLGPSGSYEQYF
CDR3nt: TGTGCCAGCAGCTTAGGTCCTAGCGGGAGCTACGAGCAGTACTTC
v_gene: TRBV7-2
j_gene: TRBJ2-7
d_gene: TRBD2
abundance: -

CDR3aa: CASSHGTGNTEAFF
CDR3nt: TGTGCCAGCAGCCACGGGACAGGGAACACTGAAGCTTTCTTT
v_gene: TRBV27
j_gene: TRBJ1-1
d_gene: TRBD1
abundance: -

CDR3aa: CSVAGLAEGVYEQYF
CDR3nt: TGCAGCGTCGCGGGACTAGCGGAGGGGGTCTACGAGCAGTACTTC
v_gene: TRBV29-1
j_gene: TRBJ2-7
d_gene: TRBD2
abundance: -

CDR3aa: CASGPSGRAETDTQYF
CDR3nt: TGTGCCAGCGGACCTAGCGGGAGGGCCGAGACAGATACGCAGTATTTT
v_gene: TRBV7-2
j_gene: TRBJ2-3
d_gene: TRBD2
abundance: -

CDR3aa: CASSPHALRAFF
CDR3nt: TGTGCCAGCAGTCCCCACGCACTTCGGGCTTTCTTT
v_gene: TRBV28
j_gene: TRBJ1-1
d_gene: -
abundance: -

CDR3aa: CASSFALAGGYNEQFF
CDR3nt: TGCGCCAGCAGCTTTGCTTTGGCGGGAGGGTACAATGAGCAGTTCTTC
v_gene: TRBV5-1
j_gene: TRBJ2-1
d_gene: TRBD2
abundance: -

CDR3aa: CASSLSSTYEQYF
CDR3nt: TGTGCCAGCAGCTTAAGCAGTACCTACGAGCAGTACTTC
v_gene: TRBV7-9
j_gene: TRBJ2-7
d_gene: -
abundance: -

CDR3aa: CASSDRDRGDQPQHF
CDR3nt: TGTGCCAGCAGCGACCGGGACAGGGGCGACCAGCCCCAGCATTTT
v_gene: TRBV5-6
j_gene: TRBJ1-5
d_gene: TRBD1
abundance: -

CDR3aa: CASSTQTGWGAFF
CDR3nt: TGTGCCAGCAGTACCCAGACAGGGTGGGGAGCTTTCTTT
v_gene: TRBV6-5
j_gene: TRBJ1-1
d_gene: TRBD1
abundance: -

CDR3aa: CASSPDIYQPQHF
CDR3nt: TGTGCCAGCTCACCCGATATCTATCAGCCCCAGCATTTT
v_gene: TRBV18
j_gene: TRBJ1-5
d_gene: -
abundance: -

CDR3aa: CASSRGLAGGLGEQFF
CDR3nt: TGTGCCAGCAGCCGAGGACTAGCGGGAGGGCTAGGAGAGCAGTTCTTC
v_gene: TRBV5-4
j_gene: TRBJ2-1
d_gene: TRBD2
abundance: -

CDR3aa: CASSERRTGELFF
CDR3nt: TGTGCCAGCAGTGAAAGAAGGACAGGGGAGCTGTTTTTT
v_gene: TRBV2
j_gene: TRBJ2-2
d_gene: -
abundance: -

CDR3aa: CASSEWGYTEAFF
CDR3nt: TGCGCCAGCAGTGAGTGGGGGTACACTGAAGCTTTCTTT
v_gene: TRBV10-2
j_gene: TRBJ1-1
d_gene: -
abundance: -

CDR3aa: CASSFGGSETQYF
CDR3nt: TGTGCCAGCAGTTTTGGGGGATCCGAGACCCAGTACTTC
v_gene: TRBV28
j_gene: TRBJ2-5
d_gene: -
abundance: -

CDR3aa: CSAGKSAEQFF
CDR3nt: TGCAGTGCTGGGAAAAGTGCTGAGCAGTTCTTC
v_gene: TRBV20-1
j_gene: TRBJ2-1
d_gene: -
abundance: once

CDR3aa: CASSHYQAAANEQYF
CDR3nt: TGTGCCAGCAGCCATTATCAGGCGGCGGCCAACGAGCAGTACTTC
v_gene: TRBV14
j_gene: TRBJ2-7
d_gene: -
abundance: -

CDR3aa: CASSYGPSGTQYF
CDR3nt: TGTGCCAGCAGTTATGGTCCCTCAGGGACCCAGTACTTC
v_gene: TRBV6-6
j_gene: TRBJ2-5
d_gene: -
abundance: once

CDR3aa: CASSFGLQGSSYEQYF
CDR3nt: TGTGCCAGCAGCTTTGGGCTACAGGGTTCTTCCTACGAGCAGTACTTC
v_gene: TRBV12-1
j_gene: TRBJ2-7
d_gene: -
abundance: -

CDR3aa: CASSEQALPNEAFF
CDR3nt: TGTGCCAGCAGCGAACAGGCCCTCCCGAATGAAGCTTTCTTT
v_gene: TRBV2
j_gene: TRBJ1-1
d_gene: -
abundance: -

CDR3aa: CASSPLPGQFYTF
CDR3nt: TGTGCCAGCAGCCCCCTCCCGGGACAATTCTACACCTTC
v_gene: TRBV6-5
j_gene: TRBJ1-2
d_gene: -
abundance: -

CDR3aa: CASSEQGGNQPQHF
CDR3nt: TGTGCCAGCAGTGAACAGGGGGGCAATCAGCCCCAGCATTTT
v_gene: TRBV6-1
j_gene: TRBJ1-5
d_gene: TRBD1
abundance: -

CDR3aa: CASSPGDAGELFF
CDR3nt: TGTGCCAGCTCACCAGGGGACGCCGGGGAGCTGTTTTTT
v_gene: TRBV18
j_gene: TRBJ2-2
d_gene: -
abundance: -

CDR3aa: CASSRLGLEETQYF
CDR3nt: TGCGCCAGCAGCCGACTGGGACTAGAAGAGACCCAGTACTTC
v_gene: TRBV4-1
j_gene: TRBJ2-5
d_gene: TRBD2
abundance: -

CDR3aa: CASSYSWGQHTEAFF
CDR3nt: TGTGCCAGCAGTTACTCGTGGGGACAACACACTGAAGCTTTCTTT
v_gene: TRBV6-5
j_gene: TRBJ1-1
d_gene: -
abundance: -

CDR3aa: CASSLGPAQETQYF
CDR3nt: TGTGCTAGCAGCTTAGGTCCAGCCCAAGAGACCCAGTACTTC
v_gene: TRBV7-7
j_gene: TRBJ2-5
d_gene: -
abundance: -

CDR3aa: CAWRGQLNYGYTF
CDR3nt: TGTGCCTGGAGGGGACAACTCAACTATGGCTACACCTTC
v_gene: TRBV30
j_gene: TRBJ1-2
d_gene: -
abundance: -

CDR3aa: CASSYSFGGLGSPLHF
CDR3nt: TGTGCCAGCAGTTACTCGTTCGGGGGGTTGGGTTCACCCCTCCACTTT
v_gene: TRBV6-5
j_gene: TRBJ1-6
d_gene: -
abundance: -

CDR3aa: CASRPGTDHSGNTIYF
CDR3nt: TGCGCCAGCAGGCCCGGGACGGACCACTCTGGAAACACCATATATTTT
v_gene: TRBV5-1
j_gene: TRBJ1-3
d_gene: -
abundance: -

CDR3aa: CASSELGAYNEQFF
CDR3nt: TGTGCCAGCAGTGAACTAGGTGCCTACAATGAGCAGTTCTTC
v_gene: TRBV2
j_gene: TRBJ2-1
d_gene: -
abundance: few

CDR3aa: CAWSGQAFSGNTIYF
CDR3nt: TGTGCCTGGAGTGGACAAGCATTCTCTGGAAACACCATATATTTT
v_gene: TRBV30
j_gene: TRBJ1-3
d_gene: -
abundance: -

CDR3aa: CASSLWGSYNEQFF
CDR3nt: TGCGCCAGCAGCTTGTGGGGATCCTACAATGAGCAGTTCTTC
v_gene: TRBV5-1
j_gene: TRBJ2-1
d_gene: -
abundance: -

CDR3aa: CASSPLPMNTEAFF
CDR3nt: TGTGCCAGCTCACCACTACCGATGAACACTGAAGCTTTCTTT
v_gene: TRBV18
j_gene: TRBJ1-1
d_gene: -
abundance: -

CDR3aa: CASGLLARADNEQFF
CDR3nt: TGTGCCAGTGGGCTTTTGGCGCGGGCCGACAATGAGCAGTTCTTC
v_gene: TRBV19
j_gene: TRBJ2-1
d_gene: -
abundance: -

CDR3aa: CASSPGGNQPQHF
CDR3nt: TGTGCCAGCTCCCCCGGGGGGAATCAGCCCCAGCATTTT
v_gene: TRBV18
j_gene: TRBJ1-5
d_gene: -
abundance: -